Each of the 16 T cell receptor beta chains below was sequenced from the same sample in a study of CXCR3-negative and CXCR3-positive naive CD8 T cells. Their specific antigens are unknown. UMI-labeled 5' RACE yielded the TRB cDNA libraries. From the 5' RACE reads, TCRdb lists one entry per CDR3 protein and no DNA. The data show around 120,000 distinct CDR3 sequences, and the top ten clones hold roughly 0.62%. Study results and caveats: Naive cells with CXCR3 showed TRB CDR3s that were more hydrophobic than those in CXCR3-negative naive cells.

The material sequenced was naive CXCR3+ CD8+ T cells from blood. Subset: CD45RO-CCR7+CD27+CD95- naive CD8+ T cells expressing CXCR3 (TNR3+). The source of these receptors is a human donor in good health. Some clones in this sample may be carry-over from other donors' samples.

This sequence joins TRBV15 and TRBJ1-4; checking the TCRdb D call of TRBD1 is not possible without DNA. Per germline, CDR1 LNHNV and CDR2 YYDKDF (reference sequence). The CDR3 covers 18 residues. This CDR3 is CATSRPGQGLPSNEKLFF.

The chain has TRBV7-7 and TRBJ2-7; TCRdb outputs TRBD1, but without DNA this stays unchecked. Per germline, CDR1 SSHAT and CDR2 FNYEAQ (reference sequence). CDR3 size: 13 residues. The CDR3 here is CASSLKQGYEQYF.

The chain joins TRBV12-3 or TRBV12-4 to TRBJ2-1. The CDR3 loop spans 16 amino acids. The CDR3 here is CASSFYRSLTYNEQFF.

The chain is built from TRBV30 and TRBJ2-3. Germline CDR1 and CDR2: GTSNPN and SVGIG (reference sequence). CDR3 length: 12 amino acids. The CDR3 sequence is CAWNGLTDTQYF.

V and J are TRBV2 and TRBJ2-1; the TCRdb call, TRBD2, lacks DNA for checking. Per the germline V gene, CDR1 is SNHLY and CDR2 is FYNNEI. The CDR3 spans 15 residues. This CDR3 is CASSPEGTGYNEQFF.

The chain couples TRBV4-1 to TRBJ1-2; there is no DNA to check the TCRdb D call of TRBD1. Per the germline V gene, CDR1 is MGHRA and CDR2 is YSYEKL. This CDR3 comprises 14 residues. The CDR3 sequence: CASSQDAGQGGYTF.

The chain has TRBV18 and TRBJ2-1. The length of the CDR3 is 14 residues. Germline values: CDR1 KGHSH, CDR2 LQKENI. The CDR3 sequence is CASSPPEGYNEQFF.

This chain joins TRBV2 and TRBJ2-5. The CDR3 loop spans 15 amino acids. The germline gives CDR1 SNHLY, CDR2 FYNNEI. The chain's CDR3 is CASSDSGLTRETQYF.

The chain has TRBV7-9 and TRBJ1-2; TCRdb calls TRBD1, which cannot be checked without DNA. Germline assignment: CDR1 SEHNR and CDR2 FQNEAQ (reference sequence). The CDR3 extends over 11 amino acids. The CDR3 sequence: CASSRASGYTF.

The chain combines TRBV28 with TRBJ1-5; TCRdb picks TRBD1, but there is no DNA to check that call. CDR3 size: 16 residues. CDR1 and CDR2 (germline): MDHEN, SYDVKM. Here the CDR3 reads CASSLFPGQGLQPQHF. Combining the CDR3 with reference TRBV28 and TRBJ1-5 gives the whole variable domain DVKVTQSSRYLVKRTGEKVFLECVQDMDHENMFWYRQDPGLGLRLIYFSYDVKMKEKGDIPEGYSVSREKKERFSLILESASTNQTSMYLCASSLFPGQGLQPQHFGDGTRLSIL.

This chain links TRBV5-6 with TRBJ2-1. The CDR3 is made up of 14 amino acids. Germline CDR1 and CDR2: SGHDT and YYEEEE. CDR3 amino acids: CASSLSFGYNEQFF.

The chain links TRBV12-3 or TRBV12-4 to TRBJ2-1. The CDR3 runs to 13 residues. The CDR3 reads CANSKAEADEQFF.

V gene TRBV7-9 combines with J gene TRBJ2-5; TCRdb outputs TRBD1, but without DNA this stays unchecked. CDR3 length: 14 amino acids. Per the germline V gene, CDR1 is SEHNR and CDR2 is FQNEAQ (reference sequence). The CDR3 reads CASSLGQGAVAQYF.

The chain combines TRBV25-1 with TRBJ1-1; absent DNA, TCRdb's TRBD1 call cannot be checked. The CDR3 is 14 amino acids. Germline CDR1 reads MGHDK; CDR2 reads SYGVNS. CDR3 protein: CASSAGTGAPEAFF.

The chain is built from TRBV25-1 and TRBJ1-3. The CDR3 covers 13 residues. CDR1 and CDR2 (germline): MGHDK, SYGVNS. CDR3 in amino acids: CASSYGSGNTIYF.

The rearrangement uses TRBV5-5 and TRBJ2-1; TCRdb picks TRBD1, but there is no DNA to check that call. The length of the CDR3 is 12 residues. CDR1 is SGHKS and CDR2 is YYEKEE in the germline V gene (reference sequence). CDR3: CASSFQGVEQFF.